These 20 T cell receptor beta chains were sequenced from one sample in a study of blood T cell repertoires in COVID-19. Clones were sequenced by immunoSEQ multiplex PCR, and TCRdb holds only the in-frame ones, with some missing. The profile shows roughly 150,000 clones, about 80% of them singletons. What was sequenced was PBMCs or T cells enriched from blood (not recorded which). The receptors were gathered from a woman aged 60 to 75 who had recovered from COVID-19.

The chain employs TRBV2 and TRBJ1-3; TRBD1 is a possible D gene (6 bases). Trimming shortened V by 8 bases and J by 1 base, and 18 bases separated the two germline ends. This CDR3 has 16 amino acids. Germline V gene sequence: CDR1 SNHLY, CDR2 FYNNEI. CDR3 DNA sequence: TGTGCCAGCCCTAAAGAGGGGGATATGTCTGGAAACACCATATATTTT. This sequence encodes CASPKEGDMSGNTIYF.

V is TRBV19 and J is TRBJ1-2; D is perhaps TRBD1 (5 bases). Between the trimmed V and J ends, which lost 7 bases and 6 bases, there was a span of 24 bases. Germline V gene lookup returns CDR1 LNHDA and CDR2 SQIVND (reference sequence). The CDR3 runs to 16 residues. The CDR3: CASTDTPETGRDGYTF. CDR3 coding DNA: TGTGCCAGTACCGATACGCCCGAAACAGGTAGAGATGGCTACACCTTC.

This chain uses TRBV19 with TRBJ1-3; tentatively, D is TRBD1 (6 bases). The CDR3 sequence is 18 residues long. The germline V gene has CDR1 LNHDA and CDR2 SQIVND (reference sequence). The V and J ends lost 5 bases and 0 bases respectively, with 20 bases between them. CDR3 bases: TGTGCCAGTAGTCTACACAGCCTACAGGGCAGCTCTGGAAACACCATATATTTT. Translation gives CASSLHSLQGSSGNTIYF.

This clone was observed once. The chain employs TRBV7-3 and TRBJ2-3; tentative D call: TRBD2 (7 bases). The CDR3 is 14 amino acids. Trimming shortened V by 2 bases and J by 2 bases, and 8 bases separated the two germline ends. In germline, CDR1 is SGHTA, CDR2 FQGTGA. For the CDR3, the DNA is TGTGCCAGCAGCTTAGGGGGGGCCACAGATACGCAGTATTTT. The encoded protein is CASSLGGATDTQYF.

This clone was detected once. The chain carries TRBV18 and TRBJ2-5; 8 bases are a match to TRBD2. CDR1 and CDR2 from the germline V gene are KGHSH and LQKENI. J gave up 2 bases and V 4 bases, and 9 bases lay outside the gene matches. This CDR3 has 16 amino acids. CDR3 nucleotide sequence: TGTGCCAGCTCACTTAATAGCGGGGAAACTCAAGAGACCCAGTACTTC. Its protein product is CASSLNSGETQETQYF.

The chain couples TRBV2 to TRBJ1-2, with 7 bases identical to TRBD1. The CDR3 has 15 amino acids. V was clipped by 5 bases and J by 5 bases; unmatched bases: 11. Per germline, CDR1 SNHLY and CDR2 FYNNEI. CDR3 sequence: CASSRQGGGGYGYTF. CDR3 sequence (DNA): TGTGCCAGCAGTAGACAGGGTGGGGGCGGATATGGCTACACCTTC.

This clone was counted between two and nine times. The CDR3 region is CASSSDSRNQPQHF. In DNA form, the CDR3 reads TGTGCCAGCAGTTCGGACAGCCGCAATCAGCCCCAGCATTTT. V is TRBV2 and J is TRBJ1-5; TRBD1 is a possible D gene (6 bases). The CDR3 spans 14 residues. V was clipped by 5 bases and J by 2 bases, with 10 bases between them. Looked up from germline, CDR1 is SNHLY and CDR2 is FYNNEI.

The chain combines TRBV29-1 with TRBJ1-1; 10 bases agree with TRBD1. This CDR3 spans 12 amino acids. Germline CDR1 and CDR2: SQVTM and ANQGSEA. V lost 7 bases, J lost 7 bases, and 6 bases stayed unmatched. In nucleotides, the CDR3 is TGCAGCGCCCTGGACAGGGGGTATGAAGCTTTCTTT. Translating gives CSALDRGYEAFF.

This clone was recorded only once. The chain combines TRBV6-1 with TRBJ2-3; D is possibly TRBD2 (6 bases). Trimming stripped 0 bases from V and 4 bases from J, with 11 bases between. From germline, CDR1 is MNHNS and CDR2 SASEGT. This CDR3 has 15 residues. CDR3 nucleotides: TGTGCCAGCAGTGAAGCGCGGGGCTACCCAGATACGCAGTATTTT. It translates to CASSEARGYPDTQYF.

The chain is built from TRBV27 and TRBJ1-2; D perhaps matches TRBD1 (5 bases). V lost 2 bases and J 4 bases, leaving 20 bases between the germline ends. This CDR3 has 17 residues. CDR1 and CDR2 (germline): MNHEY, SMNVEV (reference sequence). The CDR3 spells CASSLRGTAEARYGYTF. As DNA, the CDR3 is TGTGCCAGCAGTTTAAGGGGAACGGCGGAAGCCCGCTATGGCTACACCTTC.

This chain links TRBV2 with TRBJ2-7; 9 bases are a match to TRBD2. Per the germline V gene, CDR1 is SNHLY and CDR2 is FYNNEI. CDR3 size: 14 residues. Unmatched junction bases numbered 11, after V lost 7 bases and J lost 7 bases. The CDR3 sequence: CASMTSGVLREQYF. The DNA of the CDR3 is TGTGCCAGCATGACTAGCGGCGTCCTAAGGGAGCAGTACTTC.

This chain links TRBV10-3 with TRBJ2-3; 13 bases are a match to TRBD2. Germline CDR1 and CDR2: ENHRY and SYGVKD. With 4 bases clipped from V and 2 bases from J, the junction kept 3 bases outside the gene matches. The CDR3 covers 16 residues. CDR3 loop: CAISGTSGGLTDTQYF. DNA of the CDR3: TGTGCCATCAGTGGGACTAGCGGGGGTCTCACAGATACGCAGTATTTT.

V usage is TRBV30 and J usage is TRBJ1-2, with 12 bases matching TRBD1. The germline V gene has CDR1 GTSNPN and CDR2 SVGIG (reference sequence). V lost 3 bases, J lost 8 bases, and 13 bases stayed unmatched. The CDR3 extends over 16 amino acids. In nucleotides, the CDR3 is TGTGCCTGGAGCCGGGACAGGGGGCGCCTGGTGGAAGGCTACACCTTC. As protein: CAWSRDRGRLVEGYTF.

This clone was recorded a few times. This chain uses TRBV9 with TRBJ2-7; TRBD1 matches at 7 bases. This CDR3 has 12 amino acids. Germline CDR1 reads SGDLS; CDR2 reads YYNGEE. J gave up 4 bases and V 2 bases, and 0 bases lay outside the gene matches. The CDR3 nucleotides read TGTGCCAGCAGCGTGACAGGGTACGAGCAGTACTTC. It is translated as CASSVTGYEQYF.

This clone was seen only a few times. Here the CDR3 DNA reads TGTGCCATCAGTACCAGCGGGGTATCAGAGACCCAGTACTTC. Amino acid sequence: CAISTSGVSETQYF. The V and J genes are TRBV10-3 and TRBJ2-5; 7 bases are shared with TRBD2. The CDR3 is 14 amino acids. CDR1 ENHRY and CDR2 SYGVKD come from the germline V gene. With 5 bases clipped from V and 4 bases from J, the junction kept 7 bases outside the gene matches.

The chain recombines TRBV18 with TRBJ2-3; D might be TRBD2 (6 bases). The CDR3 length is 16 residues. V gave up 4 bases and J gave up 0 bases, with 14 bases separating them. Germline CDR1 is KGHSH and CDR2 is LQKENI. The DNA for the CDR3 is TGTGCCAGCTCACTTGGGACTTCAGGAAGCACAGATACGCAGTATTTT. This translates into CASSLGTSGSTDTQYF.

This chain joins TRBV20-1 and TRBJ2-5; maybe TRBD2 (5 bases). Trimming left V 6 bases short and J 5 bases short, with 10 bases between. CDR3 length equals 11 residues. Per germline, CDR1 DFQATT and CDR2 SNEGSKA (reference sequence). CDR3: CSAARVETQYF. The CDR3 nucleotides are TGCAGTGCCGCGAGGGTTGAGACCCAGTACTTC.

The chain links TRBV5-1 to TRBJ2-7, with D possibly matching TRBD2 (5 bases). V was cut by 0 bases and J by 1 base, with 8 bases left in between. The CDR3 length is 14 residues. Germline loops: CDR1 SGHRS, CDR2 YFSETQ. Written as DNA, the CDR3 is TGCGCCAGCAGCTTGGCATCGGGGTCCTACGAGCAGTACTTC. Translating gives CASSLASGSYEQYF.

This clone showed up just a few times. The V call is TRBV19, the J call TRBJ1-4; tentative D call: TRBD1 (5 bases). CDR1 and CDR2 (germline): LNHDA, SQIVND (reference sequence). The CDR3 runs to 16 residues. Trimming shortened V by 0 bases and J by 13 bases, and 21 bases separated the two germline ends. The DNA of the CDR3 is TGTGCCAGTAGTATAGACGACAGTCCATATTTAAGACGACTGTTTTTT. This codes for CASSIDDSPYLRRLFF.

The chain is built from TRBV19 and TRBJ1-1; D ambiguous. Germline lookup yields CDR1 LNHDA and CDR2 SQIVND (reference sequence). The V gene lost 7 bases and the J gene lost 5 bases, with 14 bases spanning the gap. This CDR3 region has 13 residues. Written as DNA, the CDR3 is TGTGCCAGTAATGTTAAGGTGAGGACTGAAGCTTTCTTT. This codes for CASNVKVRTEAFF.